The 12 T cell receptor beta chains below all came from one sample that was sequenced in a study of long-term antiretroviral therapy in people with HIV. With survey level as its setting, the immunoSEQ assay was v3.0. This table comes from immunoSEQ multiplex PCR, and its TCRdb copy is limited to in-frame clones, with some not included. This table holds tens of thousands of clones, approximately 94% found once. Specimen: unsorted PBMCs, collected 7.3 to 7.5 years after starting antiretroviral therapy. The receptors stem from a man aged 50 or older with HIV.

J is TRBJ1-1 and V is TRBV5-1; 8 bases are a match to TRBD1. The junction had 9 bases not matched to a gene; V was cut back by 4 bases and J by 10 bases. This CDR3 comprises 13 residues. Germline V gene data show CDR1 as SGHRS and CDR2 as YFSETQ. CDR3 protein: CASSPGQGLGAFF. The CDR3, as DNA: TGCGCCAGCAGCCCTGGACAGGGTCTAGGAGCTTTCTTT. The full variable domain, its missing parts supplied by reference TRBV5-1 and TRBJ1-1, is KAGVTQTPRYLIKTRGQQVTLSCSPISGHRSVSWYQQTPGQGLQFLFEYFSETQRNKGNFPGRFSGRQFSNSRSEMNVSTLELGDSALYLCASSPGQGLGAFFGQGTRLTVV.

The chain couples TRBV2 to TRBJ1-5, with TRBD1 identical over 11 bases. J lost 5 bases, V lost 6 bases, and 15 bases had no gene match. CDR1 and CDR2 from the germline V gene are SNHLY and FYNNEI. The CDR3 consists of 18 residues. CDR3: CASRGGTGGDTFYQPQHF. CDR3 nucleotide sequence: TGTGCCAGCAGGGGCGGGACAGGGGGGGACACTTTCTATCAGCCCCAGCATTTT. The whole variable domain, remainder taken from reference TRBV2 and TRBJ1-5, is EPEVTQTPSHQVTQMGQEVILRCVPISNHLYFYWYRQILGQKVEFLVSFYNNEISEKSEIFDDQFSVERPDGSNFTLKIRSTKLEDSAMYFCASRGGTGGDTFYQPQHFGDGTRLSIL.

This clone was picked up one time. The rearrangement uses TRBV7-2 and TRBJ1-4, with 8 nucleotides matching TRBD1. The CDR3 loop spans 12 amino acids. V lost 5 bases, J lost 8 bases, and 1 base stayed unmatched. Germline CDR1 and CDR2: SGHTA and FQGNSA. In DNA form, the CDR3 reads TGTGCCAGCAGCCGGACAGGGGAAAAACTGTTTTTT. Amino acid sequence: CASSRTGEKLFF.

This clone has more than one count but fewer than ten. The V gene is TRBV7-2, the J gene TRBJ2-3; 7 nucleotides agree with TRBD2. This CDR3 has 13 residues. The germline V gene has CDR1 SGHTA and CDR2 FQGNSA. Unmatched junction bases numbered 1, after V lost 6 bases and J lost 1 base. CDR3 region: CASSRGGTDTQYF. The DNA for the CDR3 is TGTGCCAGCAGTCGGGGGGGCACAGATACGCAGTATTTT.

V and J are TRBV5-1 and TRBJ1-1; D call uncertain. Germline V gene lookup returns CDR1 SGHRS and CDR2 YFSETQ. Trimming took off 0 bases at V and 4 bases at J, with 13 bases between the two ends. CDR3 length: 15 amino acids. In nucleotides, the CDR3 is TGCGCCAGCAGCTTGGGGGCTTCCCCAGGCACTGAAGCTTTCTTT. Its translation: CASSLGASPGTEAFF. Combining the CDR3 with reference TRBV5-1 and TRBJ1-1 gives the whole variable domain KAGVTQTPRYLIKTRGQQVTLSCSPISGHRSVSWYQQTPGQGLQFLFEYFSETQRNKGNFPGRFSGRQFSNSRSEMNVSTLELGDSALYLCASSLGASPGTEAFFGQGTRLTVV.

This chain's CDR3 is CASTTFPNEAFF. Written as DNA, the CDR3 is TGTGCCAGCACCACGTTTCCGAATGAAGCTTTCTTT. This sequence joins TRBV6-5 and TRBJ1-1; D ambiguous. CDR3 length equals 12 residues. Trimming removed 7 bases from V and 7 bases from J, with 13 bases in between. Germline V gene lookup returns CDR1 MNHEY and CDR2 SVGAGI.

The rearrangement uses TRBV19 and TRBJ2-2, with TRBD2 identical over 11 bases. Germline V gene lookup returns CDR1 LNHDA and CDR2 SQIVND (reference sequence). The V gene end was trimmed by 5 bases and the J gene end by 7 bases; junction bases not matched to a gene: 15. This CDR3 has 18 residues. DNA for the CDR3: TGTGCCAGTAGTCCCCCCCGGCCCGGGACTAGCGGTGGCGGGGAGCTGTTTTTT. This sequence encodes CASSPPRPGTSGGGELFF.

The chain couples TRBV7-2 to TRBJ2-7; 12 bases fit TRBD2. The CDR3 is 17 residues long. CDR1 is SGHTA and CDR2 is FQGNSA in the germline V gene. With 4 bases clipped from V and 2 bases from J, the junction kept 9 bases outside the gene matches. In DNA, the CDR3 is TGTGCCAGCAGCTGGGCTAGCGGGGGGGCCGGGACCTACGAGCAGTACTTC. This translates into CASSWASGGAGTYEQYF.

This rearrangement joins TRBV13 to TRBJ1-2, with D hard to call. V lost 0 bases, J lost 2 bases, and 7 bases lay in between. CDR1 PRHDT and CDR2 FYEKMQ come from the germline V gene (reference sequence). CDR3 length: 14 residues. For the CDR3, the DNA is TGTGCCAGCAGCTTAGGTTCGGGAAACTATGGCTACACCTTC. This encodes CASSLGSGNYGYTF. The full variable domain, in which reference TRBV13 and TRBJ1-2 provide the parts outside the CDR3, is AAGVIQSPRHLIKEKRETATLKCYPIPRHDTVYWYQQGPGQDPQFLISFYEKMQSDKGSIPDRFSAQQFSDYHSELNMSSLELGDSALYFCASSLGSGNYGYTFGSGTRLTVV.

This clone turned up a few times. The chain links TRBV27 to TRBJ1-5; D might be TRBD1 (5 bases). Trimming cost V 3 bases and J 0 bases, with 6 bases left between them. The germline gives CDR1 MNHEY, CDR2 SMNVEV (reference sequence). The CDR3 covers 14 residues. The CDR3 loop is CASSLQGSNQPQHF. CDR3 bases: TGTGCCAGCAGTTTGCAGGGTAGCAATCAGCCCCAGCATTTT.

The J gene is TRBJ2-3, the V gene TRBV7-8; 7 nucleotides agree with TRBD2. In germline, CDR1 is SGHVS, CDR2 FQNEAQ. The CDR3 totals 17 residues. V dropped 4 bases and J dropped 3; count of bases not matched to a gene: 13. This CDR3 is CASSSLAGVMTTDTQYF. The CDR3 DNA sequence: TGTGCCAGCAGCTCATTGGCGGGGGTGATGACTACAGATACGCAGTATTTT.

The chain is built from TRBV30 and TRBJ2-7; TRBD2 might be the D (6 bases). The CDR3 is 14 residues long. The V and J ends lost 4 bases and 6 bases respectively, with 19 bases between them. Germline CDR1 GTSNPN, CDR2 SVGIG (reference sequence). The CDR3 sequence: CAWTVGGPSLEQYF. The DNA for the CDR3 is TGTGCCTGGACCGTGGGAGGCCCGAGCCTCGAGCAGTACTTC.